The rows below give T cell receptor beta chains drawn from one sample of a study of cytomegalovirus exposure and HLA in healthy donors. The table came from immunoSEQ multiplex PCR; TCRdb's copy has only in-frame clones and leaves some out. Of about 110,000 clones listed, around four fifths are singletons. The sample comprised PBMCs. All receptors derive from a middle-aged man in good health and CMV-seronegative. Both conserved end residues are part of each CDR3. The D gene is left open where the match is weak. The listing skips clone size in some rows; elsewhere it reads once, few, many or a size class.

TGCGCCAGCAGCTTGGCTTACAGGGTGGCTTCACCCCTCCACTTT	CASSLAYRVASPLHF	few	TRBV5-1	NA	TRBJ1-6
TGTGCCAGCAGCCCAGTTTCCGATAACTATGGCTACACCTTC	CASSPVSDNYGYTF	NA	TRBV7-2	NA	TRBJ1-2
TGCGCCAGCAGCTTGGGTTTTGAGGATGAGCAGTTCTTC	CASSLGFEDEQFF	NA	TRBV5-1	NA	TRBJ2-1
TGTGCCAGCAAGAATAGCGGCACAGATACGCAGTATTTT	CASKNSGTDTQYF	NA	TRBV7-2	NA	TRBJ2-3
TGTGCCAGCAGCTGGGGGGGGGTAAGCGATGGCTACACCTTC	CASSWGGVSDGYTF	NA	TRBV7-9	NA	TRBJ1-2
TGTGCCAGCAGCGTAGGGGGCCCCACTGGGGCCAACGTCCTGACTTTC	CASSVGGPTGANVLTF	NA	TRBV9	NA	TRBJ2-6
TGCGCCAGCAGCTCAGGGTTTGCCAAAAACATTCAGTACTTC	CASSSGFAKNIQYF	NA	TRBV5-1	NA	TRBJ2-4
TGTGCCAGCAAACGCGAATCCCAGGGTCATGGCTACACCTTC	CASKRESQGHGYTF	NA	TRBV6-6	NA	TRBJ1-2
TGTGCCAGTAGTCCAGGGACAGGACTGGTAGGCTATGGCTACACCTTC	CASSPGTGLVGYGYTF	NA	TRBV19	TRBD1	TRBJ1-2
TGTGCCAGCAGCCCGACTCTGGGAGAAGAGACCCAGTACTTC	CASSPTLGEETQYF	NA	TRBV9	NA	TRBJ2-5
TGTGCCAGTAGTATAGGGGGACAGGGCACAGATACGCAGTATTTT	CASSIGGQGTDTQYF	NA	TRBV19	TRBD1	TRBJ2-3
TGTGCCAGCAGTTTATCCCAAGGGGTCACCGGGGAGCTGTTTTTT	CASSLSQGVTGELFF	NA	TRBV27	NA	TRBJ2-2
TGTGCCACCAGTTTGGACAGGGCTGTTGCTAATGAAAAACTGTTTTTT	CATSLDRAVANEKLFF	NA	TRBV15	TRBD1	TRBJ1-4
TGCAGTGCTAAGACAGGGGGCGGGGCTTTCTTT	CSAKTGGGAFF	NA	TRBV20-1	TRBD1	TRBJ1-1
TGTGCCAGCAGCCTCCGACTAGCGGGGGGGCAAGGCGGGGAGCTGTTTTTT	CASSLRLAGGQGGELFF	NA	TRBV11-2	TRBD2	TRBJ2-2
TGCAGCGCCGGGACAGGTGAGATGGATGGCTACACCTTC	CSAGTGEMDGYTF	once	TRBV29-1	TRBD1	TRBJ1-2
TGTGCCAGCAGTGAGGACAGGGGGCGCGTGTCCCAGTACTTC	CASSEDRGRVSQYF	NA	TRBV6-1	TRBD1	TRBJ2-7
TGTGCCAGCAGCGTAGGGACAGGGTATAACTATGGCTACACCTTC	CASSVGTGYNYGYTF	once	TRBV9	TRBD1	TRBJ1-2
TGCGCCAGCAGCCAACAAACACCCGGGACAGGGGACGAAAAACTGTTTTTT	CASSQQTPGTGDEKLFF	NA	TRBV4-3	TRBD1	TRBJ1-4
TGTGCCAGCAGCTTAGGACAGGGAACAACCGGGGAGCTGTTTTTT	CASSLGQGTTGELFF	NA	TRBV5-4	TRBD1	TRBJ2-2
TGTGCCAGCAGTTTGAGTTCCCATGAGCAGTTCTTC	CASSLSSHEQFF	few	TRBV28	NA	TRBJ2-1
TGTGCCAGCAGCTTTACGGTGGACACTGAAGCTTTCTTT	CASSFTVDTEAFF	NA	TRBV7-8	NA	TRBJ1-1